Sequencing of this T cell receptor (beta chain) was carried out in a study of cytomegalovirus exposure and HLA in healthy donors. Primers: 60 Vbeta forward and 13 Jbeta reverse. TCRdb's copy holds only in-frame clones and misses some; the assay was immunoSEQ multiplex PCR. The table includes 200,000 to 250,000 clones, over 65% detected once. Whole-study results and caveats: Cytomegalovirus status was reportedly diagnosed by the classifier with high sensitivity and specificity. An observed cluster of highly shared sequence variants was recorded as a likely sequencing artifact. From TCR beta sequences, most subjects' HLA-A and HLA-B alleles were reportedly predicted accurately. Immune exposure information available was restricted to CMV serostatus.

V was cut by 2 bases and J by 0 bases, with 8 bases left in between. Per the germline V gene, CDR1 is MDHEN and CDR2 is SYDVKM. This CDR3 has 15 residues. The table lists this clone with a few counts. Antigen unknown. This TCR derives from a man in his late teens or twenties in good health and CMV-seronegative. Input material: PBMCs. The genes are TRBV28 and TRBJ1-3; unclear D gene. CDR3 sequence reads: CASSLGVFSGNTIYF. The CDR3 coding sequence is TGTGCCAGCAGTTTAGGAGTATTCTCTGGAAACACCATATATTTT.